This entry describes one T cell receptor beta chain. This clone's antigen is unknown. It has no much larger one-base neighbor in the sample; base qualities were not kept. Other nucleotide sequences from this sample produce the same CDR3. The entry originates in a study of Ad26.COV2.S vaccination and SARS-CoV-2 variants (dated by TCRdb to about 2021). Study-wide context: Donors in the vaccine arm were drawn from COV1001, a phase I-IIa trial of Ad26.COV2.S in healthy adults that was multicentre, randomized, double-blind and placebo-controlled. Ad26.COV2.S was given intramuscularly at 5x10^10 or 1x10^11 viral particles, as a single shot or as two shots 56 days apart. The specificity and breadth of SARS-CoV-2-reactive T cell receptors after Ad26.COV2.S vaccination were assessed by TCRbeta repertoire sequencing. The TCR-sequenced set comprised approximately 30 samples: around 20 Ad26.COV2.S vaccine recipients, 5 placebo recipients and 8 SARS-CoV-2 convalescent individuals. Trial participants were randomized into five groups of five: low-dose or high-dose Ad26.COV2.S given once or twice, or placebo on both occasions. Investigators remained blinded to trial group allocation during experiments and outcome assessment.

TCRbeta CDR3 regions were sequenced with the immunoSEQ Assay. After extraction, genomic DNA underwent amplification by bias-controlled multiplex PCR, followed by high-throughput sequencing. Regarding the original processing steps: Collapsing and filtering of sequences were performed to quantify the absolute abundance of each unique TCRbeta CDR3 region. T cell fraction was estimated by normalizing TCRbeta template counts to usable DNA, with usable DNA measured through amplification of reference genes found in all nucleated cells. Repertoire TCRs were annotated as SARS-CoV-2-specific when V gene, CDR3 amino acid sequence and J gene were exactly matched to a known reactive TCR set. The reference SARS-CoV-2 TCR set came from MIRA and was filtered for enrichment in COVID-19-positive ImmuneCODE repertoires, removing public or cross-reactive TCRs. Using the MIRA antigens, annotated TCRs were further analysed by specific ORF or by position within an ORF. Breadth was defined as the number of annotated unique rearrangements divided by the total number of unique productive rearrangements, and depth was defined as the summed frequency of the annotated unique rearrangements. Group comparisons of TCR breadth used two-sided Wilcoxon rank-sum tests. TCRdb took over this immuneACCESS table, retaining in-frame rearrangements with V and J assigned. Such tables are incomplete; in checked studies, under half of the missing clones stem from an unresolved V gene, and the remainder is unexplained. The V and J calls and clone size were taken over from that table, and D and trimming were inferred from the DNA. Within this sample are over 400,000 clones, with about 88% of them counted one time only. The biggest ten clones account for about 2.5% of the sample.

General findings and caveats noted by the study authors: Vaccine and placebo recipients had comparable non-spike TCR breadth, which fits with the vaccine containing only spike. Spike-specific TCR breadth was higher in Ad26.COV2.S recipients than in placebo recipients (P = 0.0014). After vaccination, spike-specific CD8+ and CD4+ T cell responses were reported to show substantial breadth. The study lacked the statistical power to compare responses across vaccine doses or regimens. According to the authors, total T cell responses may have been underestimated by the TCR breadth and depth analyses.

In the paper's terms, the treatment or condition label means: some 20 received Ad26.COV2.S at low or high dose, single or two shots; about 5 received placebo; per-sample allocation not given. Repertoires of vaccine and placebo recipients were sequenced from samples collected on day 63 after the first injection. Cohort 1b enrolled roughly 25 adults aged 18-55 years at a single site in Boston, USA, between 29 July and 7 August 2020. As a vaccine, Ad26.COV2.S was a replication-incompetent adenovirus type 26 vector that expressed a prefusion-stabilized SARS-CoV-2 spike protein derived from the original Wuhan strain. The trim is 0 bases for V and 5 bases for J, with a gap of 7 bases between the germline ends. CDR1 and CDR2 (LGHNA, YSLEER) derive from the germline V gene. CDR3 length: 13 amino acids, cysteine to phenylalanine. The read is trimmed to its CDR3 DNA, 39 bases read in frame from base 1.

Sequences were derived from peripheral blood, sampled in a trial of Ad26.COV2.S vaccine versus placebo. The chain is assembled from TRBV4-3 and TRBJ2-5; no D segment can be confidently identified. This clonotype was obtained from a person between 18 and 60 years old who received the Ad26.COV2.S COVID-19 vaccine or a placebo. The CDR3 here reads CASSQDRAETQYF. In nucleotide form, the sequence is TGCGCCAGCAGCCAAGATCGAGCCGAGACCCAGTACTTC.